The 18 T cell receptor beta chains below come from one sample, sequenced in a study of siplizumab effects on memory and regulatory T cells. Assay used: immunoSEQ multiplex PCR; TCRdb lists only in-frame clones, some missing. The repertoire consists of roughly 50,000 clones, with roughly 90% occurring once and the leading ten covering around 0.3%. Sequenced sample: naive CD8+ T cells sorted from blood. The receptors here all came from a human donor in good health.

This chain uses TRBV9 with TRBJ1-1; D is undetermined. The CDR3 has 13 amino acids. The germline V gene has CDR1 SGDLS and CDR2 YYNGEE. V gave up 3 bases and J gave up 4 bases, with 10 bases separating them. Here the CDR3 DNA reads TGTGCCAGCAGCGCAGGAACGGTCACTGAAGCTTTCTTT. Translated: CASSAGTVTEAFF.

The CDR3 sequence: CASSYSFRWSEHDYTF. In nucleotides, the CDR3 is TGTGCCAGCAGTTACTCGTTTCGATGGTCGGAACATGACTACACCTTC. The J gene is TRBJ1-2, the V gene TRBV6-6, with D hard to call. The CDR3 is 16 residues long. Looked up from germline, CDR1 is MNHNY and CDR2 is SVGAGI (reference sequence). V lost 0 bases and J 10 bases, leaving 21 bases between the germline ends.

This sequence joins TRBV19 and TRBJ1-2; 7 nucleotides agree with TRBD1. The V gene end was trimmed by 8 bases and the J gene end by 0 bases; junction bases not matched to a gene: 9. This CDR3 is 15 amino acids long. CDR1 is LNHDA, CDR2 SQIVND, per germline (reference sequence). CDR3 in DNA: TGTGCCAGTGGACAGGAGGTCAGGGCTAACTATGGCTACACCTTC. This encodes CASGQEVRANYGYTF.

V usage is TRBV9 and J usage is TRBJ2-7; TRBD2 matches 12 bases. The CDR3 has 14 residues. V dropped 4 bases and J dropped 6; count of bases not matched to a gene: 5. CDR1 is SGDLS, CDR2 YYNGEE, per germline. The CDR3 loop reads CASSTGLAGSEQYF. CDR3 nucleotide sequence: TGTGCCAGCAGCACAGGACTAGCGGGAAGCGAGCAGTACTTC.

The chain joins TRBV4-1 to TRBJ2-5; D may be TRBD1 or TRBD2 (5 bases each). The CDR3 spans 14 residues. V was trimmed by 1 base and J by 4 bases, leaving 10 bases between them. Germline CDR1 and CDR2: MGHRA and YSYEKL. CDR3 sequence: CASSQVNGGETQYF. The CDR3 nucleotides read TGCGCCAGCAGCCAAGTAAATGGGGGAGAGACCCAGTACTTC.

CDR3 in amino acids: CASSLPGQGYEQYF. The DNA of the CDR3 is TGCGCCAGCAGCCTCCCGGGACAGGGTTACGAGCAGTACTTC. The V gene is TRBV4-1, the J gene TRBJ2-7, with 9 bases that match TRBD1. The germline V gene encodes CDR1 MGHRA and CDR2 YSYEKL. After removal of 4 bases from V and 4 bases from J, the junction contained 5 bases not matched to a gene. This CDR3 has 14 amino acids.

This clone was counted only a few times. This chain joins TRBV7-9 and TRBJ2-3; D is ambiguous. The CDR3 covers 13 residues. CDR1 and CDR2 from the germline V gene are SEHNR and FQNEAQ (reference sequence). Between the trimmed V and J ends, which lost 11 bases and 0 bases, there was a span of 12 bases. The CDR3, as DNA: TGTGCCGAGCTCCGACCGAGCACAGATACGCAGTATTTT. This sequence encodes CAELRPSTDTQYF.

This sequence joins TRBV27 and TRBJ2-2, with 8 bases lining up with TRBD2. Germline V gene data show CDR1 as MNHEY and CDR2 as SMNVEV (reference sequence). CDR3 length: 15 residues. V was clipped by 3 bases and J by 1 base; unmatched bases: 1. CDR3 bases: TGTGCCAGCAGTTTTCTAGCGGGGAACACCGGGGAGCTGTTTTTT. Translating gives CASSFLAGNTGELFF.

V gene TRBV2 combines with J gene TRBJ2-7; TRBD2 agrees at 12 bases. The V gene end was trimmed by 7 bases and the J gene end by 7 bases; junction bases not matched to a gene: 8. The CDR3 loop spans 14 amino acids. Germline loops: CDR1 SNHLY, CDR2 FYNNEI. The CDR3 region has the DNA TGTGCCAGCAACCAAGGACTAGCGGGATTTGAGCAGTACTTC. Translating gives CASNQGLAGFEQYF.

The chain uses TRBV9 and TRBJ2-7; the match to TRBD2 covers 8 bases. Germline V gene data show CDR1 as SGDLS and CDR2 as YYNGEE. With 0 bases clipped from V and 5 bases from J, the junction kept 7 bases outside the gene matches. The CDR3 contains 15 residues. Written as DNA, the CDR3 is TGTGCCAGCAGCGTAGGCGGGGGGCGGATTGACGAGCAGTACTTC. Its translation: CASSVGGGRIDEQYF. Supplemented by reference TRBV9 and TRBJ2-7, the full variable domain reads DSGVTQTPKHLITATGQRVTLRCSPRSGDLSVYWYQQSLDQGLQFLIQYYNGEERAKGNILERFSAQQFPDLHSELNLSSLELGDSALYFCASSVGGGRIDEQYFGPGTRLTVT.

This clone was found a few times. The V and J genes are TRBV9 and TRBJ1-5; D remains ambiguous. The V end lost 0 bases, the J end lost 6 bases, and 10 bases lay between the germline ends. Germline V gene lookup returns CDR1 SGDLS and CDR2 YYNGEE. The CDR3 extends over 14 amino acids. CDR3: CASSVGYSGQPQHF. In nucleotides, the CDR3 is TGTGCCAGCAGCGTAGGGTATTCTGGTCAGCCCCAGCATTTT.

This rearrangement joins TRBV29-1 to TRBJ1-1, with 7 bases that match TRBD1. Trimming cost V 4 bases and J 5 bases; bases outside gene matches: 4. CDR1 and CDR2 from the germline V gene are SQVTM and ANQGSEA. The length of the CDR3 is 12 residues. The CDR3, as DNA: TGCAGCGTTGTAGGGGGCAGTACTGAAGCTTTCTTT. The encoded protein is CSVVGGSTEAFF.

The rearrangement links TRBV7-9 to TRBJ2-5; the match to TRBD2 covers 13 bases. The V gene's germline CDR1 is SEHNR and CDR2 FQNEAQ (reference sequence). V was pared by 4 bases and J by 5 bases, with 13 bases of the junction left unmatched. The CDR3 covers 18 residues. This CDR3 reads CASSSTYTSGRVKETQYF. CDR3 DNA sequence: TGTGCCAGCAGCTCGACCTATACTAGCGGGAGGGTTAAGGAGACCCAGTACTTC.

CDR3: CSVEDWAGGAYEQYF. The CDR3, as DNA: TGCAGCGTTGAAGATTGGGCAGGGGGGGCCTACGAGCAGTACTTC. V is TRBV29-1 and J is TRBJ2-7; D might be TRBD1 or TRBD2, each matching 7 bases. CDR3 length equals 15 residues. Germline V gene sequence: CDR1 SQVTM, CDR2 ANQGSEA. V was cut by 0 bases and J by 2 bases, with 14 bases left in between.

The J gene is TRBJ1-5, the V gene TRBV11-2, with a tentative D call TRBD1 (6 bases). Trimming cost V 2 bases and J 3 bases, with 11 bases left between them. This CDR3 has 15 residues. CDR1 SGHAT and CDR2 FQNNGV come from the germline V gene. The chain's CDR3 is CASSLTGTANQPQHF. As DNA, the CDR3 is TGTGCCAGCAGCTTAACAGGGACGGCCAATCAGCCCCAGCATTTT.

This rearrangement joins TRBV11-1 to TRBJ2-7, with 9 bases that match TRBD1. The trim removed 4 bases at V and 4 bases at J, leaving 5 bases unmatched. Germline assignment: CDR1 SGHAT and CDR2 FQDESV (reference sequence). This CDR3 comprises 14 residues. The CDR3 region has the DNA TGTGCCAGCAGCTATCCGGGACAGGGATACGAGCAGTACTTC. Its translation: CASSYPGQGYEQYF.

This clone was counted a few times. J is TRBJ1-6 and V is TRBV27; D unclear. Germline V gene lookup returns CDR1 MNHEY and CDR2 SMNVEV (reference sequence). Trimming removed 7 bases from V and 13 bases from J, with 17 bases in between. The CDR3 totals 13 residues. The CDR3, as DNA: TGTGCCAGCACCGTTACCCCTCGGTCTCCCCTCCACTTT. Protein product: CASTVTPRSPLHF.

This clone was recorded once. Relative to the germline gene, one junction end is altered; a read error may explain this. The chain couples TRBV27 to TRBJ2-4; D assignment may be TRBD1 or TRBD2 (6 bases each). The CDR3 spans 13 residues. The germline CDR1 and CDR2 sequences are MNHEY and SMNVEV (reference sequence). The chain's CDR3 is CVSSWGARSIQYF. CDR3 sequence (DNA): TGTGTCAGCAGTTGGGGGGCTCGAAGCATTCAGTACTTC.